Below, 13 T cell receptor beta chains from the same sample are listed, as sequenced in a study of blood T cell repertoires in COVID-19. Sequencing used immunoSEQ multiplex PCR; TCRdb keeps in-frame clones, though not all of them. In the table there are 250,000 to 300,000 clones, around 92% of which are singletons. The sequenced material came from PBMCs or T cells enriched from blood (not recorded which). The receptors derive from a woman aged 55-75 years who had recovered from COVID-19.

This clone was seen a handful of times. The J gene is TRBJ1-2, the V gene TRBV7-9; no definite D call. This CDR3 contains 12 residues. CDR1 and CDR2 (germline): SEHNR, FQNEAQ (reference sequence). V dropped 3 bases and J dropped 5 bases, with 7 bases sitting between them. CDR3 nucleotides: TGTGCCAGCAGCTTTGACGGGTATGGCTACACCTTC. Residues: CASSFDGYGYTF.

Here the CDR3 reads CASSAGTFYGYTF. The CDR3 bases are TGTGCCAGCAGCGCGGGAACGTTCTATGGCTACACCTTC. The rearrangement joins TRBV14 to TRBJ1-2, with no clear D. Trimming took 5 bases from V and 4 from J, leaving 11 bases between them. The CDR3 length is 13 residues. Germline assignment: CDR1 SGHDN and CDR2 FVKESK. Full variable domain (rest looked up from reference TRBV14 and TRBJ1-2): EAGVTQFPSHSVIEKGQTVTLRCDPISGHDNLYWYRRVMGKEIKFLLHFVKESKQDESGMPNNRFLAERTGGTYSTLKVQPAELEDSGVYFCASSAGTFYGYTFGSGTRLTVV.

The chain employs TRBV25-1 and TRBJ1-2; 9 bases match TRBD1. The CDR3 has 17 amino acids. V lost 6 bases to trimming and J lost 8 bases; unmatched junction nucleotides: 19. Germline V CDR1 and CDR2: MGHDK, SYGVNS. CDR3 sequence: CASSRTGGGFNEGGYTF. The CDR3 DNA sequence: TGTGCCAGCAGCCGAACAGGGGGCGGATTCAACGAGGGGGGCTACACCTTC.

This clone has a single count. This sequence joins TRBV7-2 and TRBJ2-3; D might be TRBD2 (5 bases). Germline CDR1 SGHTA, CDR2 FQGNSA. Trimming removed 5 bases at V and 6 bases at J, with 18 bases between. The CDR3 is 15 residues long. The CDR3 DNA sequence: TGTGCCAGCAGCCCAGAGGGCCCTCTCGGGGATACGCAGTATTTT. Its protein product is CASSPEGPLGDTQYF.

The rearrangement joins TRBV18 to TRBJ2-7; 12 bases match TRBD1. Germline lookup yields CDR1 KGHSH and CDR2 LQKENI. The CDR3 spans 17 residues. Germline trimming cut 0 bases from V and 0 bases from J; bases unmatched to any gene: 3. The CDR3 coding sequence is TGTGCCAGCTCACCACCGGGGACAGGGGGCTTCTCCTACGAGCAGTACTTC. The encoded protein is CASSPPGTGGFSYEQYF.

The chain recombines TRBV19 with TRBJ2-2; D possibly corresponds to TRBD1 (6 bases). V gave up 6 bases and J gave up 2 bases, with 10 bases separating them. The CDR3 is 14 amino acids. Germline-derived CDR1 and CDR2 are LNHDA and SQIVND (reference sequence). CDR3 residues: CASRWGRNTGELFF. The CDR3 nucleotides read TGTGCCAGTAGATGGGGGCGTAACACCGGGGAGCTGTTTTTT.

J is TRBJ1-5 and V is TRBV3-1 (or the pseudogene TRBV3-2), with D perhaps matching TRBD1 (5 bases). V was cut by 5 bases and J by 7 bases, with 15 bases left in between. CDR3 length equals 14 residues. Germline V gene lookup returns CDR1 LGHDT and CDR2 YNNKEL (reference sequence). CDR3 in DNA: TGTGCCAGCAGCTCACAGGCTGGGAGGCAGCCCCAGCATTTT. Translation gives CASSSQAGRQPQHF.

This rearrangement joins TRBV12-3 or TRBV12-4 to TRBJ2-7; weak D call: TRBD1 (5 bases). V was pared by 6 bases and J by 3 bases, with 9 bases between. CDR3 length: 12 amino acids. The CDR3 DNA follows: TGTGCCAGCAGCCCGGACATCTACGAGCAGTACTTC. Residues: CASSPDIYEQYF.

This chain links TRBV6-5 with TRBJ1-5; D is unresolved. The CDR3 totals 15 residues. V shed 2 bases and J shed 2 bases, with 10 bases lying between them. Germline V gene data show CDR1 as MNHEY and CDR2 as SVGAGI. The CDR3 nucleotides are TGTGCCAGCAGTTACGGCCCATATGGCAATCAGCCCCAGCATTTT. Translated: CASSYGPYGNQPQHF.

The V gene is TRBV27, the J gene TRBJ2-3, with D maybe TRBD2 (5 bases). The germline V gene has CDR1 MNHEY and CDR2 SMNVEV (reference sequence). The CDR3 is 14 amino acids. Trimming took off 6 bases at V and 2 bases at J, with 12 bases between the two ends. CDR3 sequence reads: CASRASRHTDTQYF. The CDR3 DNA is TGTGCCAGCAGGGCTAGCAGACACACAGATACGCAGTATTTT.

This clone was recorded once. The rearrangement links TRBV7-2 to TRBJ2-3; D is perhaps TRBD1 (5 bases). The CDR3 has 15 residues. Trimming left V 3 bases short and J 3 bases short, with 13 bases between. Germline lookup yields CDR1 SGHTA and CDR2 FQGNSA. The DNA of the CDR3 is TGTGCCAGCAGCTTGGCCAGGGTAAGGACAGATACGCAGTATTTT. As protein: CASSLARVRTDTQYF.

The chain carries TRBV5-1 and TRBJ2-1, with TRBD2 matching 11 bases. Per the germline V gene, CDR1 is SGHRS and CDR2 is YFSETQ. Losses at the gene ends were 2 bases for V and 8 bases for J; bases not matched to a gene: 9. The CDR3 spans 16 residues. The CDR3 protein is CASSFQLAGAADEQFF. The CDR3 coding sequence is TGCGCCAGCAGCTTCCAACTAGCGGGAGCTGCTGATGAGCAGTTCTTC. Looking up the rest from reference TRBV5-1 and TRBJ2-1 gives the full variable domain: KAGVTQTPRYLIKTRGQQVTLSCSPISGHRSVSWYQQTPGQGLQFLFEYFSETQRNKGNFPGRFSGRQFSNSRSEMNVSTLELGDSALYLCASSFQLAGAADEQFFGPGTRLTVL.

CDR3 residues: CASRPRGVTEQFF. The CDR3 DNA is TGTGCCAGTAGGCCCAGGGGAGTCACTGAGCAGTTCTTC. The chain is built from TRBV19 and TRBJ2-1; possibly TRBD1 for D (6 bases). The V and J ends lost 6 bases and 9 bases respectively, with 15 bases between them. Germline V lookup: CDR1 LNHDA, CDR2 SQIVND (reference sequence). CDR3 length: 13 amino acids.